The 8 T cell receptor beta chains reported below all come from one sample, sequenced in a study of shared clonotypes between healthy human individuals. Clones were sequenced by immunoSEQ multiplex PCR, and TCRdb holds only the in-frame ones, with some missing. The sample includes about 1.1 million clones, around 77% of them seen just once. Sequencing input: memory CD4+ T cells from PBMCs. The subset is: CD45RA-negative fraction. The receptors here all came from a man in his late teens or twenties in good health. Some clones in this sample may be carry-over from other donors' samples.

This clone showed up just a few times. This sequence joins TRBV28 and TRBJ2-7, with TRBD2 matching 7 bases. The CDR3 runs 15 residues. Losses at the gene ends were 3 bases for V and 4 bases for J; bases not matched to a gene: 9. Per the germline V gene, CDR1 is MDHEN and CDR2 is SYDVKM. The CDR3 protein is CASSLFRSGDYEQYF. Here the CDR3 DNA reads TGTGCCAGCAGTTTGTTTCGGAGCGGGGATTACGAGCAGTACTTC.

This chain uses TRBV28 with TRBJ1-5; the D is unclear. The V and J ends lost 6 bases and 3 bases respectively, with 18 bases between them. Germline-derived CDR1 and CDR2 are MDHEN and SYDVKM. This CDR3 spans 16 amino acids. CDR3 region: CASSPAGQTDNQPQHF. CDR3 in DNA: TGTGCCAGCAGCCCAGCGGGCCAAACGGACAATCAGCCCCAGCATTTT.

The chain couples TRBV4-1 to TRBJ1-5; no clear D. The length of the CDR3 is 17 residues. Between the trimmed V and J ends, which lost 2 bases and 0 bases, there was a span of 14 bases. The germline V gene has CDR1 MGHRA and CDR2 YSYEKL. The CDR3 region has the DNA TGCGCCAGCAGCCAAAGTTCAGAATCCAATAGCAATCAGCCCCAGCATTTT. This codes for CASSQSSESNSNQPQHF.

The J gene is TRBJ2-1, the V gene TRBV6-1, with unresolved D. The CDR3 sequence is 12 residues long. Germline CDR1 MNHNS, CDR2 SASEGT. Between the trimmed V and J ends, which lost 10 bases and 1 base, there was a span of 8 bases. DNA of the CDR3: TGTGCCACGGGCAGTTCCTACAATGAGCAGTTCTTC. Translation gives CATGSSYNEQFF.

This clone was counted a single time. V is TRBV28 and J is TRBJ2-1; the match to TRBD2 covers 12 bases. The CDR3 contains 15 residues. Trimming removed 7 bases from V and 4 bases from J; junction bases left unmatched: 5. Germline V gene data show CDR1 as MDHEN and CDR2 as SYDVKM. DNA for the CDR3: TGTGCCAGCACCCTAGCGGGAGGGCCTTACAATGAGCAGTTCTTC. Encoded protein: CASTLAGGPYNEQFF.

This clone was recorded once. This chain uses TRBV28 with TRBJ1-2, with D tentatively TRBD1 (5 bases). V shed 2 bases and J shed 6 bases, with 19 bases lying between them. CDR3 length: 16 amino acids. Germline V gene data show CDR1 as MDHEN and CDR2 as SYDVKM. In DNA, the CDR3 is TGTGCCAGCAGTTTAACATGGATACAGGTGGGCGATGGCTACACCTTC. As protein: CASSLTWIQVGDGYTF.

CDR3 region: CASSTPGGSSYEQYF. The CDR3 coding sequence is TGTGCCAGCAGTACCCCAGGGGGTAGCTCCTACGAGCAGTACTTC. The chain couples TRBV28 to TRBJ2-7; 7 nucleotides agree with TRBD1. In germline, CDR1 is MDHEN, CDR2 SYDVKM. V was clipped by 5 bases and J by 0 bases; unmatched bases: 7. This CDR3 spans 15 amino acids.

The chain joins TRBV18 to TRBJ1-1; 9 bases line up with TRBD1. The length of the CDR3 is 16 residues. J was trimmed by 6 bases and V by 6 bases; bases with no gene match: 14. The germline V gene encodes CDR1 KGHSH and CDR2 LQKENI. In DNA form, the CDR3 reads TGTGCCAGCTCCCTTTATCTCCCGGGACAGGGTTCTGAAGCTTTCTTT. Translated: CASSLYLPGQGSEAFF.